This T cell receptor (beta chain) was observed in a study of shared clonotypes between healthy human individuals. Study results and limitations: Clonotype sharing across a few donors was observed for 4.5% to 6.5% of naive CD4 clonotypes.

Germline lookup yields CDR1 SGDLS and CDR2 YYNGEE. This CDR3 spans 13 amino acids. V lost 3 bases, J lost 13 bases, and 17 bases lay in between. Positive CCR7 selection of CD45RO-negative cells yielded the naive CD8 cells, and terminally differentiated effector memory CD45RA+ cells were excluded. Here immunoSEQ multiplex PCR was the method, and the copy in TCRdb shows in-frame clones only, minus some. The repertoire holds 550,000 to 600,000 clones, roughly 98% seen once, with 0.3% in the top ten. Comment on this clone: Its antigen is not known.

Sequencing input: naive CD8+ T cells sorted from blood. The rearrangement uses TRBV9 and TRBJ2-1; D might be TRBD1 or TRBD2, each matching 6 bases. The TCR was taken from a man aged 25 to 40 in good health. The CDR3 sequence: CASSAPSEGGQFF. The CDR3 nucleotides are TGTGCCAGCAGCGCCCCGAGTGAGGGGGGACAGTTCTTC.